Detailed here is one T cell receptor (beta chain). Its antigen is not known. The primer mix had 60 Vbeta and 13 Jbeta primers. Study processing details: It was a later analysis that counted some 80 million unique TCR beta chains, of which 8.5 million to 12 million were shared. Data came from immunoSEQ multiplex PCR; TCRdb stores just in-frame clones and leaves some out. That table gives V, J and clone size, and the DNA gave D and trimming. The sample lists 130,000 or so clones, more than 70% occurring once. The data are from a study of cytomegalovirus exposure and HLA in healthy donors. Study at large: Of about 390 genotyped donors, 81% grouped in the Caucasian-associated ancestry cluster.

General study results and limits: Reportedly, HLA-A and HLA-B alleles of most subjects were accurately predicted from TCR beta.

Germline V gene sequence: CDR1 LGHNA, CDR2 YSLEER. Trimming took 0 bases from V and 3 from J, leaving 8 bases between them. The CDR3 sequence is 14 residues long. The V call is TRBV4-3, the J call TRBJ1-1, with D perhaps matching TRBD1 (6 bases). What was sequenced was PBMCs. The sequence was collected from a male donor in good health and CMV-seronegative. Written as DNA, the CDR3 is TGCGCCAGCAGCCAAGACAGGGGTTACACTGAAGCTTTCTTT. Its translation is CASSQDRGYTEAFF.